One and the same sample provided the 17 T cell receptor beta chains below, sequenced in a study of cytomegalovirus exposure and HLA in healthy donors. In the PCR, 60 Vbeta and 13 Jbeta primers were used. Here immunoSEQ multiplex PCR was the method, and the copy in TCRdb shows in-frame clones only, minus some. The sample yields 75,000 to 90,000 clones, nearly 80% seen once. The sequencing input was PBMCs. The receptors here all came from a woman aged 40 to 50 in good health and CMV-seropositive.

The rearrangement uses TRBV13 and TRBJ2-5, with unresolved D. Germline V CDR1 and CDR2: PRHDT, FYEKMQ (reference sequence). There are 13 residues in the CDR3. Trimming left V 1 base short and J 2 bases short, with 5 bases between. CDR3 bases: TGTGCCAGCAGCTTAGACAGTCAAGAGACCCAGTACTTC. Its translation is CASSLDSQETQYF.

This chain connects TRBV19 to TRBJ1-2; the D gene is possibly TRBD1 (5 bases). CDR3 size: 13 residues. Trimming took 5 bases from V and 7 from J, leaving 14 bases between them. Germline V gene lookup returns CDR1 LNHDA and CDR2 SQIVND (reference sequence). The CDR3 DNA is TGTGCCAGTAGTTCCCGGGACTTAGGTGGCTACACCTTC. This encodes CASSSRDLGGYTF.

The CDR3 loop reads CASSYQSGIMNTEAFF. CDR3 coding DNA: TGTGCCAGCAGCTATCAATCAGGGATAATGAACACTGAAGCTTTCTTT. V is TRBV7-2 and J is TRBJ1-1; D possibly corresponds to TRBD1 (5 bases). Trimming removed 4 bases from V and 0 bases from J, with 15 bases in between. Germline CDR1 and CDR2: SGHTA and FQGNSA. The CDR3 runs 16 residues. The full variable domain, completed using reference TRBV7-2 and TRBJ1-1, is GAGVSQSPSNKVTEKGKDVELRCDPISGHTALYWYRQSLGQGLEFLIYFQGNSAPDKSGLPSDRFSAERTGGSVSTLTIQRTQQEDSAVYLCASSYQSGIMNTEAFFGQGTRLTVV.

This chain connects TRBV7-9 to TRBJ2-7; possibly TRBD1 for D (5 bases). In germline, CDR1 is SEHNR, CDR2 FQNEAQ (reference sequence). The CDR3 is made up of 15 amino acids. Trimming removed 4 bases at V and 3 bases at J, with 16 bases between. The CDR3 region is CASSSFSQGSYEQYF. CDR3 nucleotides: TGTGCCAGCAGCTCCTTCAGCCAGGGTAGCTACGAGCAGTACTTC.

This chain joins TRBV29-1 and TRBJ2-3, with TRBD2 matching 12 bases. The CDR3 spans 15 residues. V was pared by 6 bases and J by 5 bases, with 9 bases of the junction left unmatched. CDR1 SQVTM and CDR2 ANQGSEA come from the germline V gene. The CDR3 spells CSVVTSGGQGDTQYF. CDR3 in DNA: TGCAGCGTGGTCACTAGCGGGGGGCAGGGAGATACGCAGTATTTT.

This clone showed up just a few times. The junction departs from germline at one end; a sequencing error may be responsible. V and J are TRBV5-4 and TRBJ2-5; 7 bases align to TRBD1. The CDR3 runs 14 residues. Germline CDR1 SGHNT, CDR2 YYREEE (reference sequence). The CDR3 sequence is CASSGAYRGEAQYF. The CDR3 DNA sequence: TGTGCCAGCAGCGGCGCTTACAGGGGAGAGGCCCAGTACTTC.

This chain uses TRBV2 with TRBJ1-3; TRBD1 matches 7 bases. Germline V lookup: CDR1 SNHLY, CDR2 FYNNEI. Germline trimming cut 4 bases from V and 0 bases from J; bases unmatched to any gene: 9. The length of the CDR3 is 17 residues. The CDR3 spells CASSGVGDRLSGNTIYF. The CDR3 nucleotides read TGTGCCAGCAGTGGGGTTGGGGACAGACTCTCTGGAAACACCATATATTTT.

The table lists this clone with a few counts. This chain connects TRBV5-6 to TRBJ1-1, with D unresolved. Germline V gives CDR1 SGHDT, CDR2 YYEEEE. The ends were cut back, 2 bases at V and 2 bases at J, with 4 bases in the middle. CDR3 length equals 12 residues. CDR3 amino acids: CASSLQNTEAFF. In nucleotides, the CDR3 is TGTGCCAGCAGCTTACAAAACACTGAAGCTTTCTTT.

The V and J genes are TRBV2 and TRBJ2-7, with 10 nucleotides matching TRBD1. The V segment lost 6 bases and the J segment 3 bases; nucleotides outside the gene matches: 5. CDR1 is SNHLY and CDR2 is FYNNEI in the germline V gene. The CDR3 covers 14 residues. CDR3 nucleotide sequence: TGTGCCAGCAGGAAGGGGACAGGGGACTACGAGCAGTACTTC. As protein: CASRKGTGDYEQYF.

This chain uses TRBV7-2 with TRBJ1-2; D possibly corresponds to TRBD1 (6 bases). CDR3 length: 15 amino acids. Trimming removed 1 base at V and 4 bases at J, with 13 bases between. Germline V gives CDR1 SGHTA, CDR2 FQGNSA. The CDR3 DNA reads TGTGCCAGCAGCTTAGTTCGGGGGGCTGTCTATGGCTACACCTTC. Translating it yields CASSLVRGAVYGYTF.

The V call is TRBV7-9, the J call TRBJ2-5; 8 positions agree with TRBD1. CDR3 length: 14 amino acids. The germline gives CDR1 SEHNR, CDR2 FQNEAQ (reference sequence). The ends lost 2 bases at V and 5 bases at J; junction bases unmatched: 4. Here the CDR3 reads CASSLYQGAETQYF. CDR3 bases: TGTGCCAGCAGCTTATACCAGGGGGCGGAGACCCAGTACTTC.

The CDR3: CASSFSPSYEQYF. CDR3 DNA sequence: TGTGCCAGCAGCTTTAGCCCCTCCTACGAGCAGTACTTC. The chain couples TRBV7-3 to TRBJ2-7; D not resolved. Germline loops: CDR1 SGHTA, CDR2 FQGTGA. V lost 3 bases and J 0 bases, leaving 6 bases between the germline ends. The CDR3 contains 13 residues.

V is TRBV7-9 and J is TRBJ1-2, with D perhaps matching TRBD1 (6 bases). The CDR3 extends over 14 amino acids. V dropped 1 base and J dropped 5 bases, with 11 bases sitting between them. Germline V gene data show CDR1 as SEHNR and CDR2 as FQNEAQ (reference sequence). CDR3 bases: TGTGCCAGCAGCTTAGGGGGCCAGGGGTATGGCTACACCTTC. Encoded protein: CASSLGGQGYGYTF.

The J gene is TRBJ2-2, the V gene TRBV5-8; D unclear. The germline V and J ends were trimmed by 0 bases and 1 base, with 4 bases remaining between them. The germline gives CDR1 SGHTS, CDR2 YDEGEE. This CDR3 has 14 amino acids. The CDR3 bases are TGTGCCAGCAGCTTGGCCCGGAACACCGGGGAGCTGTTTTTT. Its protein product is CASSLARNTGELFF.

The genes are TRBV10-3 and TRBJ2-2; 12 nucleotides line up with TRBD2. V lost 3 bases, J lost 0 bases, and 5 bases stayed unmatched. CDR3 length: 18 amino acids. Germline loops: CDR1 ENHRY, CDR2 SYGVKD. For the CDR3, the DNA is TGTGCCATCAGTGAATCTAGCGGGGGGGCCTCGAACACCGGGGAGCTGTTTTTT. The encoded protein is CAISESSGGASNTGELFF.

Here the CDR3 DNA reads TGTGCCAGCAGTCCTGACAGGGGGCACCCCACTAACTATGGCTACACCTTC. It is translated as CASSPDRGHPTNYGYTF. This chain joins TRBV28 and TRBJ1-2; TRBD1 matches 10 bases. CDR1 is MDHEN, CDR2 SYDVKM, per germline. V was pared by 5 bases and J by 0 bases, with 9 bases of the junction left unmatched. The CDR3 contains 17 residues.

The chain has TRBV28 and TRBJ2-1; 7 bases fit TRBD1. Germline CDR1 reads MDHEN; CDR2 reads SYDVKM. V lost 6 bases and J lost 7; bases outside the gene matches: 9. The length of the CDR3 is 14 residues. The CDR3: CASRRQGLGNEQFF. CDR3 nucleotides: TGTGCCAGCAGACGACAGGGCCTGGGGAATGAGCAGTTCTTC.